The 14 T cell receptor beta chains in this list originate from one sample, sequenced in a study of post-analysis software for immune sequencing data. General study results and limits: With TRBV5-6, TRBV5-1 and TRBV20-1 included, about five TRBV segments were more frequent in patients than in controls.

Unique molecular identifiers were carried by the TCR beta cDNA libraries. One entry per CDR3 protein, called by TCRdb with MiXCR from the PCR reads. In the table there are hundreds of thousands of distinct CDR3 sequences, 30% of which are singletons. These receptors are not linked to any known antigen. The sequenced sample consisted of blood. The receptors were gathered from a girl aged 5 to 17 with multiple sclerosis.

The chain recombines TRBV4-1 with TRBJ2-7, with 8 positions matching TRBD2. V gave up 0 bases and J gave up 4 bases; unmatched junction bases: 14. Looked up from germline, CDR1 is MGHRA and CDR2 is YSYEKL. The CDR3 consists of 18 residues. CDR3 nucleotide sequence: TGCGCCAGCAGCCAAGATCTCGGCGGGAGGTCCCTCCAATACGAGCAGTACTTC. It codes for CASSQDLGGRSLQYEQYF.

The rearrangement links TRBV4-1 to TRBJ1-3; maybe TRBD1 (6 bases). CDR1 and CDR2 from the germline V gene are MGHRA and YSYEKL. The CDR3 is made up of 19 amino acids. The V end lost 0 bases, the J end lost 3 bases, and 21 bases lay between the germline ends. The DNA for the CDR3 is TGCGCCAGCAGCCAAGATATAGGAGGGACCAGGGGAGGTGGAAACACCATATATTTT. Its translation: CASSQDIGGTRGGGNTIYF.

The CDR3 sequence is CASSFAGLSYNEQFF. The DNA for the CDR3 is TGTGCCAGCAGTTTTGCAGGGCTATCCTACAATGAGCAGTTCTTC. This chain links TRBV27 with TRBJ2-1, with a tentative D call TRBD1 (5 bases). Germline V gene lookup returns CDR1 MNHEY and CDR2 SMNVEV (reference sequence). V lost 3 bases and J lost 1, with 10 bases in between. This CDR3 has 15 residues.

About this clonotype: A read error may be the cause here, since a much bigger clone is one base away. The rearrangement uses TRBV6-5 and TRBJ2-7; 8 bases map to TRBD2. CDR1 is MNHEY, CDR2 SVGAGI, per germline. J was trimmed by 2 bases and V by 7 bases; bases with no gene match: 10. The CDR3 runs 15 residues. The CDR3 nucleotides read TGTGCCAGCAATTTACTAGCGGATCCTACCTACGAGCAGTACTTC. Its translation: CASNLLADPTYEQYF.

The table lists this clonotype with many counts. The chain combines TRBV5-6 with TRBJ2-1, with a weak D call TRBD1 (7 bases). Looked up from germline, CDR1 is SGHDT and CDR2 is YYEEEE. CDR3 size: 15 residues. Trimming removed 3 bases at V and 6 bases at J, with 16 bases between. The DNA of the CDR3 is TGTGCCAGCAGCTGGAGGTGGAGGGGGCTCAATGAGCAGTTCTTC. Protein product: CASSWRWRGLNEQFF.

The chain carries TRBV29-1 and TRBJ2-1; a possible D gene is TRBD1 (6 bases). The CDR3 is 15 amino acids. Trimming pared 6 bases from V and 0 bases from J, leaving 15 bases between. Germline assignment: CDR1 SQVTM and CDR2 ANQGSEA. CDR3 coding DNA: TGCAGCGTGGGGAAACACAGGGACTCCTACAATGAGCAGTTCTTC. This sequence encodes CSVGKHRDSYNEQFF.

This clonotype was observed a handful of times. The rearrangement uses TRBV5-1 and TRBJ2-1, with 9 bases identical to TRBD2. V lost 3 bases, J lost 8 bases, and 12 bases stayed unmatched. This CDR3 comprises 16 residues. Germline V gives CDR1 SGHRS, CDR2 YFSETQ. The DNA of the CDR3 is TGCGCCAGCAGCTCCGGACTAGCGTTAATATTCCATGAGCAGTTCTTC. The encoded protein is CASSSGLALIFHEQFF.

V is TRBV6-2 or TRBV6-3 and J is TRBJ2-7; D unresolved. Trimming took off 2 bases at V and 0 bases at J, with 8 bases between the two ends. The germline gives CDR1 MNHEY, CDR2 SVGEGT. This CDR3 has 14 residues. The DNA of the CDR3 is TGTGCCAGCAGTTACCGGCGGTTCTCCTACGAGCAGTACTTC. It encodes CASSYRRFSYEQYF.

The V call is TRBV2, the J call TRBJ1-4, with no clear D. Looked up from germline, CDR1 is SNHLY and CDR2 is FYNNEI. V lost 8 bases, J lost 4 bases, and 11 bases lay in between. This CDR3 region has 13 residues. The CDR3 sequence is CASRRGSNEKLFF. CDR3 nucleotides: TGTGCCAGCCGTCGGGGTAGTAATGAAAAACTGTTTTTT. Full variable domain (missing parts from reference TRBV2 and TRBJ1-4): EPEVTQTPSHQVTQMGQEVILRCVPISNHLYFYWYRQILGQKVEFLVSFYNNEISEKSEIFDDQFSVERPDGSNFTLKIRSTKLEDSAMYFCASRRGSNEKLFFGSGTQLSVL.

This clonotype was detected only a few times. The chain carries TRBV20-1 and TRBJ2-1; unclear D gene. The ends were cut back, 0 bases at V and 5 bases at J, with 17 bases in the middle. CDR1 and CDR2 (germline): DFQATT, SNEGSKA (reference sequence). This CDR3 region has 16 residues. CDR3 protein: CSARDEVSLLDNEQFF. The CDR3 DNA reads TGCAGTGCTAGAGATGAGGTTTCCCTCCTCGACAATGAGCAGTTCTTC.

The V call is TRBV29-1, the J call TRBJ2-1; 8 bases agree with TRBD2. The germline V gene encodes CDR1 SQVTM and CDR2 ANQGSEA. The CDR3 runs 14 residues. Germline trimming cut 8 bases from V and 8 bases from J; bases unmatched to any gene: 14. The CDR3 reads CSHTRTGGEHEQFF. CDR3 coding DNA: TGCAGCCATACCCGGACGGGAGGGGAACATGAGCAGTTCTTC.

This clonotype turned up a few times. CDR3 nucleotides: TGCAGCGTAGCCGGACAGTACGCAGATACGCAGTATTTT. This encodes CSVAGQYADTQYF. The chain recombines TRBV29-1 with TRBJ2-3, with D maybe TRBD1 (6 bases). Trimming removed 6 bases from V and 4 bases from J, with 14 bases in between. The CDR3 is 13 amino acids. CDR1 SQVTM and CDR2 ANQGSEA come from the germline V gene.

This clonotype was seen a handful of times. The chain links TRBV20-1 to TRBJ2-4; TRBD1 is a possible D gene (6 bases). Germline V gives CDR1 DFQATT, CDR2 SNEGSKA (reference sequence). Trimming left V 6 bases short and J 0 bases short, with 21 bases between. CDR3 length equals 17 residues. In nucleotides, the CDR3 is TGCAGTGCCAGACGGGACATGGCCGGACTAGCCAAAAACATTCAGTACTTC. Its protein product is CSARRDMAGLAKNIQYF.

V gene TRBV6-5 combines with J gene TRBJ2-5; D unresolved. Trimming took off 4 bases at V and 1 base at J, with 13 bases between the two ends. Per the germline V gene, CDR1 is MNHEY and CDR2 is SVGAGI. The CDR3 runs 15 residues. CDR3 coding DNA: TGTGCCAGCAGTTGCACTAACTCCCGCCAAGAGACCCAGTACTTC. Protein sequence: CASSCTNSRQETQYF.